This T cell receptor beta chain is drawn from a study of cytomegalovirus exposure and HLA in healthy donors. This clone was counted between two and nine times. Its matching antigen is unknown. Whole-study findings and limits: Analysis was carried out at a later point, and it linked a missense DCLRE1C variant to TCR beta V- and J-gene trimming. Presence/absence analysis assumed near-uniform sequencing depth across donors. TCR beta sequences reportedly predicted most subjects' HLA-A and HLA-B alleles accurately.

It was with 60 Vbeta and 13 Jbeta primers that the PCR ran. Profiling relied on immunoSEQ multiplex PCR, and the TCRdb table lists in-frame clones only, not all of them. Among some 110,000 clones, around 10% were seen once, and the ten largest hold under 6%. CDR3 size: 12 residues. Germline V gene sequence: CDR1 SGDLS, CDR2 YYNGEE. V was clipped by 3 bases and J by 4 bases, with 6 bases between them. The sequence came from a middle-aged man in good health and CMV-seropositive. The chain links TRBV9 to TRBJ2-3, with a possible D match to TRBD1 (5 bases). The sequenced sample consisted of PBMCs. Here the CDR3 DNA reads TGTGCCAGCAGCGAGGGGCCAGATACGCAGTATTTT. Amino acids: CASSEGPDTQYF.